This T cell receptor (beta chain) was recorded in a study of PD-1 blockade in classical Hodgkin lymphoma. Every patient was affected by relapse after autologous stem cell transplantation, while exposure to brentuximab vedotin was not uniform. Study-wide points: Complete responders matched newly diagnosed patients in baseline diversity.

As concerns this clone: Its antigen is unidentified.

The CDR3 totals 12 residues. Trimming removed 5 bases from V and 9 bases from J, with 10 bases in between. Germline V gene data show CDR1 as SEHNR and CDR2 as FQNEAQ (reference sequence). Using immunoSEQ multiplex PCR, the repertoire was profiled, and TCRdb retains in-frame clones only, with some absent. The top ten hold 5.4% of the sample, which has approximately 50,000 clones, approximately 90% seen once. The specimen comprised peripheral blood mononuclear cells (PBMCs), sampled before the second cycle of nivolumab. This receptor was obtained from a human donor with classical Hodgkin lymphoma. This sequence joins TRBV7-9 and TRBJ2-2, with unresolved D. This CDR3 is CASSLPARELFF. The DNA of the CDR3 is TGTGCCAGCAGCCTCCCCGCCCGGGAGCTGTTTTTT.